Listed below are T cell receptor beta chains from one sample, sequenced in a study of CD8 T cells in ankylosing spondylitis. Each CDR3 protein gets one entry after TCRdb re-called the 5' RACE reads with MiXCR. This table holds approximately 190,000 distinct CDR3 sequences, over 10% found once. Sequenced: blood, either unsorted or a sorted T cell fraction (not recorded which). All receptors derive from a female donor with ankylosing spondylitis or in good health (not recorded which). The CDR3 runs from the conserved cysteine through the conserved F or W. D genes are given only for firm matches. Expanded clones are given a class, and other clones once, few, many or no size at all.

DNA	CDR3	D	size	J	V
TGTGCCAGCAGCTTAAACACCGGGCACGAAAAGCAGTTCTTC	CASSLNTGHEKQFF	-	many	TRBJ2-1	TRBV7-2
TGTGCCAGCAGTCCGGGGGCGGGACTAGCGGGAGGCACAGATACGCAGTATTTT	CASSPGAGLAGGTDTQYF	TRBD2	few	TRBJ2-3	TRBV27
TGCAGCGTTGTACGGATGAACACTGAAGCTTTCTTT	CSVVRMNTEAFF	-	many	TRBJ1-1	TRBV29-1
TGTGCTAGTGGTTTGACAGGGAATGAGCAGTTCTTC	CASGLTGNEQFF	-	-	TRBJ2-1	TRBV12-5
TGTGCCAGCAGCTCCACAGGGGCTGGGGCCAACGTCCTGACTTTC	CASSSTGAGANVLTF	TRBD1	few	TRBJ2-6	TRBV11-2
TGTGCCAGCAGTTCCACCGGGACAGGGCGCTATGGCTACACCTTC	CASSSTGTGRYGYTF	TRBD1	-	TRBJ1-2	TRBV11-2
TGTGCCAGCAGCTTCCGACTAGCGGGGGGGCACGATACGCAGTATTTT	CASSFRLAGGHDTQYF	TRBD2	many	TRBJ2-3	TRBV7-8
TGTGCCAGCAGCTTTCCAGGGGGACGGGGCTACACCTTC	CASSFPGGRGYTF	TRBD1	many	TRBJ1-2	TRBV7-9
TGTGCCAGCAGCTCCGGACTAGCGGGGGGGATAGATACGCAGTATTTT	CASSSGLAGGIDTQYF	TRBD2	many	TRBJ2-3	TRBV7-2
TGCGCCAGCAGCTTGGGAGGGCTAGCCAAAAACATTCAGTACTTC	CASSLGGLAKNIQYF	-	many	TRBJ2-4	TRBV5-1
TGTGCCAGCAGCACGCCGTCTAGGGGTGGTGAGCAGTTCTTC	CASSTPSRGGEQFF	-	few	TRBJ2-1	TRBV11-2
TGCAGTGCTAGGCGGGGAACCTACGAGCAGTACTTC	CSARRGTYEQYF	-	many	TRBJ2-7	TRBV20-1
TGCAGTGCTAGAGTGATGTCAGTTGGTGGCTACACCTTC	CSARVMSVGGYTF	-	-	TRBJ1-2	TRBV20-1
TGTGCCAGCTCACAAACAGGGATCAACTATGGCTACACCTTC	CASSQTGINYGYTF	-	-	TRBJ1-2	TRBV18
TGTGCCAGTAGTTGGGACAGGGGGCGAGGAAATCAGCCCCAGCATTTT	CASSWDRGRGNQPQHF	TRBD1	few	TRBJ1-5	TRBV19
TGTGCCAGCAGCCAAGATTCCAGGGGTAAAAAGCAGTACTTC	CASSQDSRGKKQYF	-	many	TRBJ2-7	TRBV14
TGTGCCAGCCGACTCCAGGGACAGGCGGGAAACACCATATATTTT	CASRLQGQAGNTIYF	TRBD1	-	TRBJ1-3	TRBV7-9
TGTGCCAGCAGATCAATCGACACCATCATGCTCTACGAGCAGTACTTC	CASRSIDTIMLYEQYF	-	-	TRBJ2-7	TRBV6-2/TRBV6-3
TGTGCCAGCTCACCGCCTTCACTAGCGGGGCCAAAGAATGAGCAGTTCTTC	CASSPPSLAGPKNEQFF	TRBD2	few	TRBJ2-1	TRBV18
TGTGCCAGCAGTTACTCGACCGGCGAAGGGGGATCCTACGAGCAGTACTTC	CASSYSTGEGGSYEQYF	-	many	TRBJ2-7	TRBV6-5
TGCGCCAGCAGCTCTTCAACAGGGGGCCAGGAGACCCAGTACTTC	CASSSSTGGQETQYF	TRBD1	-	TRBJ2-5	TRBV5-1
TGTGCCAGCAGCCCTAGCGGGAGTCGGATCGGGGAGCTGTTTTTT	CASSPSGSRIGELFF	TRBD2	few	TRBJ2-2	TRBV5-5
TGTGCCAGTAGTATCCGGGGGTCGGAAGCTTTCTTT	CASSIRGSEAFF	-	-	TRBJ1-1	TRBV19
TGTGCCAGCAGCCTGACAGGGGGCGCATCTTATTCACCCCTCCACTTT	CASSLTGGASYSPLHF	TRBD1	-	TRBJ1-6	TRBV7-8
TGTGCCAGCAGCCCTGGGACGGCTGAAAAACTGTTTTTT	CASSPGTAEKLFF	-	many	TRBJ1-4	TRBV5-5
TGTGCCAGCAGTGAGCCGGGACTAGCTCTTGAGCAGTTCTTC	CASSEPGLALEQFF	TRBD2	many	TRBJ2-1	TRBV25-1
TGCAGCGTGCAGACGGGAGAGACCCAGTACTTC	CSVQTGETQYF	-	many	TRBJ2-5	TRBV29-1
TGCAGTGCTACCAGCGGCAATGAGCAGTTCTTC	CSATSGNEQFF	-	many	TRBJ2-1	TRBV20-1
TGTGCCAGCAGGAACCCGGGACTCTTAGAGACCCAGTACTTC	CASRNPGLLETQYF	-	-	TRBJ2-5	TRBV28
TGTGCCACCAGCCCCGGCCAGGGCTATGGCTACACCTTC	CATSPGQGYGYTF	-	many	TRBJ1-2	TRBV24-1
TGTGCCAGCAATCACAGGGATGGGAAAGCTTTCTTT	CASNHRDGKAFF	-	many	TRBJ1-1	TRBV12-3/TRBV12-4
TGTGCCAGCAGCCCGGGACAGCAAGGATACACAGATACGCAGTATTTT	CASSPGQQGYTDTQYF	TRBD1	few	TRBJ2-3	TRBV7-2
TGCGCCAGCAGCTTGAACCCGACAGGGGGGGGAACCGGGGAGCTGTTTTTT	CASSLNPTGGGTGELFF	TRBD1	few	TRBJ2-2	TRBV5-1
TGTGCCAGCAGCTTTGACACGAACATTCAGTACTTC	CASSFDTNIQYF	-	many	TRBJ2-4	TRBV5-4
TGTGCCAGCAGACCCCGAGATGGACACCACCAAGAGACCCAGTACTTC	CASRPRDGHHQETQYF	-	many	TRBJ2-5	TRBV6-2/TRBV6-3
TGCGCCAGCAGCTTGGCTACAGGACTGGCGGATGAGCAGTTCTTC	CASSLATGLADEQFF	-	many	TRBJ2-1	TRBV5-1
TGTGCCAGCAGCTGGGACTCGAGCTCCTACAATGAGCAGTTCTTC	CASSWDSSSYNEQFF	-	many	TRBJ2-1	TRBV6-1
TGCGCCAGCAGCCAAGTCCGTGGGCAGGGTGGAGCCGGGGAGCTGTTTTTT	CASSQVRGQGGAGELFF	-	-	TRBJ2-2	TRBV4-3
TGTGCCAGCACCCACGGAGCGCTTACCGGGGAGCTGTTTTTT	CASTHGALTGELFF	-	few	TRBJ2-2	TRBV27
TGCGCCAGCAGCCCCTCCGGGAACCCCAAAGTATCCTACGAGCAGTACTTC	CASSPSGNPKVSYEQYF	-	many	TRBJ2-7	TRBV5-1
TGCAGTGCTAGAGTTAGATCCACTAGTGGATACGAGCAGTACTTC	CSARVRSTSGYEQYF	-	many	TRBJ2-7	TRBV20-1
TGTGCCAGCAGTTTAGCGGGAGGGCCACATGGCGGGGAGCTGTTTTTT	CASSLAGGPHGGELFF	TRBD2	-	TRBJ2-2	TRBV27
TGCAGTGCTAGAGTGTCCCTGGGTAGGGGAGCTGAAGCTTTCTTT	CSARVSLGRGAEAFF	-	-	TRBJ1-1	TRBV20-1
TGCAGCGTTGAATTACAGGGGGCCTTTTCCCAGCAGTACTTC	CSVELQGAFSQQYF	TRBD1	-	TRBJ2-7	TRBV29-1
TGCGCCAGCAGCGATTGGGGAACGGCGGGAGGGGGCGAGCAGTACTTC	CASSDWGTAGGGEQYF	TRBD2	many	TRBJ2-7	TRBV4-3
TGTGCCAGCAGTTTCAGTGGGGAGAACACCATATATTTT	CASSFSGENTIYF	-	many	TRBJ1-3	TRBV12-3/TRBV12-4
TGCGCCAGCAGCTTGGCCGACACTAGTAAAGAGACCCAGTACTTC	CASSLADTSKETQYF	-	few	TRBJ2-5	TRBV5-1
TGTGCCACCAGTGACCTCGGGACAGGGGAGCGGGATACGCAGTATTTT	CATSDLGTGERDTQYF	TRBD1	few	TRBJ2-3	TRBV24-1
TGTGCCCAGGGGTCAGGTGACTACAATGAGCAGTTCTTC	CAQGSGDYNEQFF	-	-	TRBJ2-1	TRBV10-3